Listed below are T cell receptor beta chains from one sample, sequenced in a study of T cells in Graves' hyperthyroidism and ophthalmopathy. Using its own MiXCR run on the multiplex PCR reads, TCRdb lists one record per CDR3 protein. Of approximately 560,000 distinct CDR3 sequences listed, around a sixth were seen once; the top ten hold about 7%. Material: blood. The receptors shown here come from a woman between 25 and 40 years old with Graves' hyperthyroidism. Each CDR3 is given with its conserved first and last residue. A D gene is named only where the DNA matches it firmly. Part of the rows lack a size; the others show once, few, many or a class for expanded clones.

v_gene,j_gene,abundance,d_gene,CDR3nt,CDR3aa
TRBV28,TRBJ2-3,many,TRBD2,TGTGCCAGCAGTACGGCGGGGGTTTCCACAGATACGCAGTATTTT,CASSTAGVSTDTQYF
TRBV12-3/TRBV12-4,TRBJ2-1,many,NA,TGTGCCAGCAGTGGGGACACCAACTCCTACAATGAGCAGTTCTTC,CASSGDTNSYNEQFF
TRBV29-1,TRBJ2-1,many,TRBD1,TGCAGCGTTCAACAAAACAGGGGGCCCTTGTACAATGAGCAGTTCTTC,CSVQQNRGPLYNEQFF
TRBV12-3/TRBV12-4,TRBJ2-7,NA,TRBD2,TGTGCCAGCACTCCACGACCGGGACTAGCCTACGAGCAGTACTTC,CASTPRPGLAYEQYF
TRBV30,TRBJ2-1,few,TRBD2,TGTGCCGGGGGGGGGGGGATCCACAATGAGCAGTTCTTC,CAGGGGIHNEQFF
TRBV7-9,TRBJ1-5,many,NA,TGTGCCAGCAGCTACCCCCCGGGGATCGATCAGCCCCAGCATTTT,CASSYPPGIDQPQHF
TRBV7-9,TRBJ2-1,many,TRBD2,TGTGCCAGCAGCGACACCGGGACTAGCGGGAGTCATGAGCAGTTCTTC,CASSDTGTSGSHEQFF
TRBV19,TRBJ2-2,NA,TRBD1,TGTGCCAGTAGTAACCGACAGGGAAGGGCGGCCGGGGAGCTGTTTTTT,CASSNRQGRAAGELFF
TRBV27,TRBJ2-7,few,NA,TGTGCCAGCAGTTTAAGGGGCGGGACCAGCGAGCAGTACTTC,CASSLRGGTSEQYF
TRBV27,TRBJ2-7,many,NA,TGTGCCACCAGGGGGCGGCTAGCGGGAAGTGGGGCCTACGAGCAGTACTTC,CATRGRLAGSGAYEQYF
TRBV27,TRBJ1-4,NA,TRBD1,TGTGCCAGCAGTCCTAGGGACAGGAATGAAAAACTGTTTTTT,CASSPRDRNEKLFF
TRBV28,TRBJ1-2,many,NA,TGTGCCAGCAGTTCCTATCCACAGGGCAACTATGGCTACACCTTC,CASSSYPQGNYGYTF
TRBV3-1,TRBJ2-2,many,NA,TGTGCCAGCAGCCAAGGAGGGGACCGCACCGGGGAGCTGTTTTTT,CASSQGGDRTGELFF
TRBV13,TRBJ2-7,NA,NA,TGTGCCAGCAGTGAACAGGGTGGGGCCTACGAGCAGTACTTC,CASSEQGGAYEQYF
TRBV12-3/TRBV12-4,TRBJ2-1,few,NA,TGTGCCAGCAGTACAATTCGACTCTCGAGCTCCTACAATGAGCAGTTCTTC,CASSTIRLSSSYNEQFF
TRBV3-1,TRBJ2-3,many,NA,TGTGCCAGCAGCCAATACAGTAGTTTGGCCCAAACAGATACGCAGTATTTT,CASSQYSSLAQTDTQYF
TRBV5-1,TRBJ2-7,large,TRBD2,TGCGCCAGCAGCTTGACTAGCGCCTACGAGCAGTACTTC,CASSLTSAYEQYF
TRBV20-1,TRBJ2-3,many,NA,TGCAGTGCTAGGACGGGGGCGAGTGGCACAGATACGCAGTATTTT,CSARTGASGTDTQYF
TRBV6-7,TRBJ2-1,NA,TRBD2,TGTGCCAGCAAACGGACTAGCGGGAGGGATCCTGAGCAGTTCTTC,CASKRTSGRDPEQFF
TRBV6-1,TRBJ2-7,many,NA,TGTGCCAGCAGTGAATCACAACTCTCCTACGAGCAGTACTTC,CASSESQLSYEQYF
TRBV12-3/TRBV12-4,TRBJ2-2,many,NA,TGTGCCAGCAGTTTTGAGGGACCAGCACCCGGGGAGCTGTTTTTT,CASSFEGPAPGELFF
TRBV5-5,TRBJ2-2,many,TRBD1,TGTGCCAGCAGCCCACCACCATCGACAGGGCCCATGAGAAACACCGGGGAGCTGTTTTTT,CASSPPPSTGPMRNTGELFF
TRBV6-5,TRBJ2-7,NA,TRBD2,TGTGCCAGCAGTTACATTCGGGGACAGACTAGCGGGAGGGATTACGAGCAGTACTTC,CASSYIRGQTSGRDYEQYF
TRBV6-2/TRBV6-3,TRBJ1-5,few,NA,TGTGCCAGCAGTTACCCGGAAGATCGACCCCAGCATTTT,CASSYPEDRPQHF
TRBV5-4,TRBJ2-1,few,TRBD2,TGTGCCAGCAGCTTGGCGCCGACTAGCTCCCGCTACAATGAGCAGTTCTTC,CASSLAPTSSRYNEQFF
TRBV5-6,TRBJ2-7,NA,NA,TGTGCCAGCAGGGTTAGGGGGAACTCCTACGAGCAGTACTTC,CASRVRGNSYEQYF
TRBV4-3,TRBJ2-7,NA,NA,TGCGCCAGCAGCCAAGCGGTACAAGGGGCTAAGTCCTACGAGCAGTACTTC,CASSQAVQGAKSYEQYF
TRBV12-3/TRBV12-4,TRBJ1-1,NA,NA,TGTGCCAGCAGTTTTAACAGGGTGATCATGTACACTGAAGCTTTCTTT,CASSFNRVIMYTEAFF
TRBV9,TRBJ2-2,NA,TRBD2,TGTGCCAGCAGCGCGGGACTAGCGGAGAGCACCGGGGAGCTGTTTTTT,CASSAGLAESTGELFF
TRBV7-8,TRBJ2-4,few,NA,TGTGCCAGCAGCCCGGGGTGGGAAAACATTCAGTACTTC,CASSPGWENIQYF
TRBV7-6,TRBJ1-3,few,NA,TGTGCCAGCAGCTTAGGGGGTGATGGAAACACCATATATTTT,CASSLGGDGNTIYF
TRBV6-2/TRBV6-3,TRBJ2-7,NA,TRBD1,TGTGCCAGCACCCAAAGGGACAGGGGCTACGAGCAGTACTTC,CASTQRDRGYEQYF
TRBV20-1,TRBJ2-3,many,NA,TGCAGTGCTAGAGGGAGTCGGGAAAGCCTCACAGATACGCAGTATTTT,CSARGSRESLTDTQYF
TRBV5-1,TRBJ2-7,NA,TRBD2,TGCGCCAGCAGCCCCGGACTAGCGGGAGGGCCCGGTGACGTCTACGAGCAGTACTTC,CASSPGLAGGPGDVYEQYF
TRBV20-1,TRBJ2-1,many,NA,TGCAGTGTGATTAGGGGTAATGAGCAGTTCTTC,CSVIRGNEQFF
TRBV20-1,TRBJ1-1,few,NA,TGCAGTGCTGTACCGGGACAAAAGAACACTGAAGCTTTCTTT,CSAVPGQKNTEAFF
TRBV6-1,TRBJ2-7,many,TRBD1,TGTGCCAGCATGCCCGGGACAGACGAGCAGTACTTC,CASMPGTDEQYF
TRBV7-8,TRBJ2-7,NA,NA,TGTGCCAGCAGATTAGCCGTTGAAACCTACGAGCAGTACTTC,CASRLAVETYEQYF
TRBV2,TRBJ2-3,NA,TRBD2,TGTGCCAGCAGTGTCTGGGCGGGAGGGACCCCTAGCACAGATACGCAGTATTTT,CASSVWAGGTPSTDTQYF
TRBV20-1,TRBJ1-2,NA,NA,TGCAGTGCTAGAGACCATAAGGGTCAATCTGGCTACACCTTC,CSARDHKGQSGYTF
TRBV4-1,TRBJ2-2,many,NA,TGCGCCAGCAGCCAAGAGGCGGACAGCGCGAACACCGGGGAGCTGTTTTTT,CASSQEADSANTGELFF
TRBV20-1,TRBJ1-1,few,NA,TGCAGTGCCCTAGGGTTGGGGAACACTGAAGCTTTCTTT,CSALGLGNTEAFF
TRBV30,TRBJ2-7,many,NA,TGTGCCTGGAGTCTAAGGGACGAGCAGTACTTC,CAWSLRDEQYF
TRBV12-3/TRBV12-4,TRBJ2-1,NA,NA,TGTGCCAGCAGTTTGCGGGTCCCCCCTAATGAGCAGTTCTTC,CASSLRVPPNEQFF
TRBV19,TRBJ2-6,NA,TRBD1,TGTGCCAGTACGAGGGGGCTCTCTGGGGCCAACGTCCTGACTTTC,CASTRGLSGANVLTF
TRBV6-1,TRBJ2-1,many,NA,TGTGCCAGCAGTGAAGTTCGGGAAAGCTCCTACAATGAGCAGTTCTTC,CASSEVRESSYNEQFF
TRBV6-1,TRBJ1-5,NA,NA,TGTGCCAGCAGTCTACTACGGAGCAATCAGCCCCAGCATTTT,CASSLLRSNQPQHF